Sequencing of this T cell receptor (beta chain) was carried out in a study of cytomegalovirus exposure and HLA in healthy donors. V lost 0 bases, J lost 6 bases, and 9 bases lay in between. Germline lookup yields CDR1 GTSNPN and CDR2 SVGIG (reference sequence). The CDR3 runs to 12 residues. The table came from immunoSEQ multiplex PCR; TCRdb's copy has only in-frame clones and leaves some out. The repertoire consists of under 250,000 clones, with 83% occurring once and the leading ten covering around 5.5%. Study-wide points: Three CMV-associated chains proved CMV antigen-specific in vitro. A later analysis found first-cohort TCR clusters tended to co-occur in the approximately 120 validation repertoires. Listed as cytomegalovirus-associated were 150 to 200 TCR beta chains. Most TCR sequences were seen very rarely across donors, but some public TCRs occurred in many.

In regard to this clone: Its cognate antigen is unknown.

The sequenced sample was PBMCs. J is TRBJ2-7 and V is TRBV30, with D hard to call. The receptor was derived from a woman aged 18-29 years in good health and CMV-seronegative. The CDR3 loop is CAWSVGSLEQYF. The DNA of the CDR3 is TGTGCCTGGAGTGTAGGTAGTCTCGAGCAGTACTTC. Supplemented by reference TRBV30 and TRBJ2-7, the full variable domain reads SQTIHQWPATLVQPVGSPLSLECTVEGTSNPNLYWYRQAAGRGLQLLFYSVGIGQISSEVPQNLSASRPQDRQFILSSKKLLLSDSGFYLCAWSVGSLEQYFGPGTRLTVT.